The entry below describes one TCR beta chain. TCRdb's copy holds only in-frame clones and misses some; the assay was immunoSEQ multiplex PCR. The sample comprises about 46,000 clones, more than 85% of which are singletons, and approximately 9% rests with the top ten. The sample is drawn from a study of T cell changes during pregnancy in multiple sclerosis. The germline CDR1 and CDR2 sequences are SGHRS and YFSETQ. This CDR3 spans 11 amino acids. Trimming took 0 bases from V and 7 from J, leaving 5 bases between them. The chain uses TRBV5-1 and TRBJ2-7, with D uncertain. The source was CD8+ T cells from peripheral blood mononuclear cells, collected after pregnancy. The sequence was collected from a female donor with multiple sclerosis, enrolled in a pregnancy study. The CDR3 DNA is TGCGCCAGCAGCTTGGGGCGGGAGCAGTACTTC. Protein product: CASSLGREQYF.